The sequence of this T cell receptor (beta chain) was determined in a study of OX40 agonist ivuxolimab in advanced cancers. Points on this clone: Its target is unknown.

Study-wide findings and caveats: In general, CD8+ T cells held more expanded clones than CD4+ did, on average. By week 6 at 0.1 to 3.0 mg/kg, blood CD4+ and CD8+ T cells had expanded clonally.

The data were produced by immunoSEQ multiplex PCR, yet TCRdb's version contains in-frame clones alone and is incomplete. Here the sample spans some 70,000 clones, more than 70% being singletons. CDR1 and CDR2 from the germline V gene are SQVTM and ANQGSEA. Trimming took off 7 bases at V and 4 bases at J, with 10 bases between the two ends. This CDR3 is 11 amino acids long. The chain couples TRBV29-1 to TRBJ1-1; D possibly corresponds to TRBD1 (6 bases). The clonotype comes from an adult with an advanced solid tumor such as melanoma, head and neck, liver or kidney cancer. The sample consisted of CD4+ or CD8+ T cells sorted from blood, taken in a trial of the OX40 agonist ivuxolimab. CDR3 region: CSGGRGTEAFF. The CDR3 coding sequence is TGCAGCGGAGGCAGGGGCACTGAAGCTTTCTTT. Drawing the rest from reference TRBV29-1 and TRBJ1-1, the complete variable domain is SAVISQKPSRDICQRGTSLTIQCQVDSQVTMMFWYRQQPGQSLTLIATANQGSEATYESGFVIDKFPISRPNLTFSTLTVSNMSPEDSSIYLCSGGRGTEAFFGQGTRLTVV.